The source of this T cell receptor beta chain is a study of T cells in localized non-small cell lung cancer. Findings and limits, study-wide: There were a median roughly 54 of the top 100 tumor clones appearing in adjacent lung. Clonality peaked in uninvolved adjacent lung rather than tumor.

TCRdb's table, derived via immunoSEQ multiplex PCR, lists solely in-frame clones and lacks some. The sample has 64,000 or so clones; 75% to 90% are singletons. Only a few counts were recorded for this clone. What it binds is unknown. The ends lost 4 bases at V and 0 bases at J; junction bases unmatched: 5. Per the germline V gene, CDR1 is LGHNA and CDR2 is YSLEER. CDR3 length: 16 residues. The sequences come from peripheral blood, collected before any cancer treatment. The chain carries TRBV4-3 and TRBJ2-1; 8 bases match TRBD2. The clonotype comes from a woman aged 35 to 69 with stage I lung adenocarcinoma. CDR3 DNA sequence: TGCGCCAGCAGCCGATCCGGGACTAGCTCCTACAATGAGCAGTTCTTC. It specifies CASSRSGTSSYNEQFF.